Listed here are 10 T cell receptor beta chains from one sample, sequenced in a study of identical twins. TCRdb re-called the 5' RACE reads with MiXCR, one entry per CDR3 protein. Altogether some 1,700,000 distinct CDR3 sequences are present, about 31% being singletons, with the ten largest covering about 0.25%. Sequencing was performed on cord blood. The receptors shown here come from a newborn girl in good health.

This clonotype showed up just a few times. The rearrangement links TRBV3-1 to TRBJ2-1; TRBD2 agrees at 10 bases. V lost 3 bases to trimming and J lost 2 bases; unmatched junction nucleotides: 4. CDR3 length: 16 residues. CDR1 and CDR2 from the germline V gene are LGHDT and YNNKEL (reference sequence). This chain's CDR3 is CASSHEGLATYNEQFF. As DNA, the CDR3 is TGTGCCAGCAGCCACGAGGGACTAGCGACCTACAATGAGCAGTTCTTC.

There are a few counts of this clonotype. This rearrangement joins TRBV12-1 to TRBJ1-6; the table's D call TRBD1 went unverified against the DNA. TRBV12-1 is noted as a pseudogene. CDR3 size: 18 residues. The CDR3 bases are TGTGCCAGCAGCTTTGGGCTACAGGTTAACTCCTATAATTCACCCCTCCACTTT. It translates to CASSFGLQVNSYNSPLHF.

The chain uses TRBV27 and TRBJ2-2; 8 bases match TRBD2. CDR1 is MNHEY and CDR2 is SMNVEV in the germline V gene (reference sequence). The trim removed 0 bases at V and 5 bases at J, leaving 2 bases unmatched. The CDR3 has 15 residues. The CDR3 DNA reads TGTGCCAGCAGTTTATCCGGGGGGGGGACCGGGGAGCTGTTTTTT. Its protein product is CASSLSGGGTGELFF.

Details on this clonotype: An end of the junction differs from the germline gene, which may be a read error. This chain links TRBV4-2 with TRBJ1-2; D is possibly TRBD1 (5 bases). The germline CDR1 and CDR2 sequences are LGHNA and YNFKEQ. The length of the CDR3 is 12 residues. CDR3 protein: CASSQTGYGFTF. In nucleotides, the CDR3 is TGTGCCAGCAGCCAAACAGGCTATGGCTTCACCTTC.

This clonotype turned up a few times. A read error may produce the germline difference seen at one junction end. The chain is built from TRBV7-2 and TRBJ2-4, with D maybe TRBD1 (5 bases). The germline CDR1 and CDR2 sequences are SGHTA and FQGNSA. The CDR3 extends over 15 amino acids. This CDR3 is CASSFPTGPKNTQYF. The CDR3 nucleotides are TGTGCCAGCAGCTTCCCAACAGGACCCAAAAACACTCAGTACTTC.

This clonotype was seen more than once but under ten times. The chain recombines TRBV14 with TRBJ2-1; the match to TRBD1 covers 7 bases. CDR1 and CDR2 (germline): SGHDN, FVKESK. The V gene end was trimmed by 1 base and the J gene end by 11 bases; junction bases not matched to a gene: 2. This CDR3 region has 12 residues. The CDR3 DNA sequence: TGTGCCAGCAGCCAAGGGGGACAGCAGCAGTTCTTC. As protein: CASSQGGQQQFF.

There are a few counts of this clonotype. J is TRBJ1-2 and V is TRBV12-3 or TRBV12-4; D gene uncertain. This CDR3 is 14 amino acids long. V gave up 1 base and J gave up 5 bases, with 11 bases separating them. The CDR3 region has the DNA TGTGCCAGCAGTTTAGGGCAATTCGTTTATGGCTACACCTTC. This encodes CASSLGQFVYGYTF.

This clonotype has just a few counts. This sequence joins TRBV6-1 and TRBJ1-4, with no clear D. The CDR3 is 15 amino acids. Germline V CDR1 and CDR2: MNHNS, SASEGT. The V end lost 11 bases, the J end lost 0 bases, and 16 bases lay between the germline ends. The CDR3 is CAGTTWGATNEKLFF. CDR3 DNA sequence: TGTGCCGGCACTACCTGGGGTGCAACTAATGAAAAACTGTTTTTT.

About this clonotype: It is likely a read error, because the conserved phenylalanine at the end of the CDR3 is missing. The chain employs TRBV10-3 and TRBJ2-1, with 9 bases matching TRBD2. Germline CDR1 ENHRY, CDR2 SYGVKD. This CDR3 contains 16 residues. V gave up 3 bases and J gave up 8 bases; unmatched junction bases: 11. The CDR3 is CAISEWAGGPKDEQFL. In nucleotides, the CDR3 is TGTGCCATCAGTGAATGGGCGGGAGGGCCGAAGGATGAGCAGTTCTTA.

This clonotype has only a few counts. The J gene is TRBJ2-4, the V gene TRBV9, with D perhaps matching TRBD2 (5 bases). CDR1 is SGDLS and CDR2 is YYNGEE in the germline V gene. The V gene lost 2 bases and the J gene lost 7 bases, with 10 bases spanning the gap. The CDR3 covers 13 residues. The CDR3 loop is CASSVDYANIQYF. CDR3 sequence (DNA): TGTGCCAGCAGCGTCGACTACGCTAACATTCAGTACTTC. Supplemented by reference TRBV9 and TRBJ2-4, the full variable domain reads DSGVTQTPKHLITATGQRVTLRCSPRSGDLSVYWYQQSLDQGLQFLIQYYNGEERAKGNILERFSAQQFPDLHSELNLSSLELGDSALYFCASSVDYANIQYFGAGTRLSVL.